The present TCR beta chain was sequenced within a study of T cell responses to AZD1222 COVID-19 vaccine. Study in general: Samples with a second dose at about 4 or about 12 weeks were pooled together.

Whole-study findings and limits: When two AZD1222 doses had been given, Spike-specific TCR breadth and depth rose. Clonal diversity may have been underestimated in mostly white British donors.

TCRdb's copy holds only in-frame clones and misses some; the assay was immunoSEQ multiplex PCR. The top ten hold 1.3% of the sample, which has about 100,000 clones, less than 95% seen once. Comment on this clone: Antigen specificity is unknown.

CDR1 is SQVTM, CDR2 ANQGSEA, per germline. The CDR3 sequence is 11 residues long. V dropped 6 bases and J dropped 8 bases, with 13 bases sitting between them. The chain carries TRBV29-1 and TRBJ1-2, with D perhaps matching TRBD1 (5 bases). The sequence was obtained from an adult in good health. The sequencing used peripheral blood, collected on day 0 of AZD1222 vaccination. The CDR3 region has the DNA TGCAGCGTGCGCGGGACTCAGGGCTACACCTTC. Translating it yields CSVRGTQGYTF.